This T cell receptor beta chain was captured in a study of vaccination and CD4 T cells after COVID-19. Comment on this clonotype: Antigen: not known.

The CDR3 is made up of 16 amino acids. The V gene lost 0 bases and the J gene lost 7 bases, with 15 bases spanning the gap. Germline CDR1 is LNHNV and CDR2 is YYDKDF (reference sequence). An Oncomine TCR Beta short-read assay was used to sequence the DNA from cultured CD4+ T cells. TCRdb recomputed calls from the PCR reads with MiXCR, one row per CDR3 protein. The repertoire consists of under 25,000 distinct CDR3 sequences, with roughly 67% occurring once and the leading ten covering 7.6%. Treatment defined: roughly nine-day PBMC culture with coronavirus spike peptide pools or control peptides (ViraFEST assay). Expanded clonotypes were found by TCR sequencing after peptide-pool stimulation (ViraFEST).

The sequence derives from a human donor who had recovered from COVID-19. Material for sequencing was CD4+ T cells from blood, cultured in vitro. The chain employs TRBV15 and TRBJ1-4; D unresolved. Here the CDR3 reads CATSRDLGQMAEKLFF. In DNA, the CDR3 is TGTGCCACCAGCAGAGATCTTGGCCAAATGGCTGAAAAACTGTTTTTT.